Detailed here is one T cell receptor beta chain. The antigen remains unidentified. These data are taken from a study of T-cell reconstitution after alpha-beta-depleted transplantation in children. Study-wide results and limits: At day 60, the high TCRbeta diversity found in some patients originated from recipient T cells and thymic progenitors that had survived. Roughly two months post-transplant, alpha-beta T cells reportedly originated from several hundred graft clones that had expanded.

Unique molecular identifiers were incorporated during preparation of the TCRbeta library. TCRdb called the PCR reads again in MiXCR, with one record for every CDR3 protein. This sample has 600,000 to 800,000 distinct CDR3 sequences, with about an eighth found just once. Germline CDR1 and CDR2: SGHRS and YFSETQ. V shed 4 bases and J 8 bases; nucleotides not matched to a gene: 12. The CDR3 spans 16 residues. This TCR was recovered from a girl aged 2 to 9 with congenital amegakaryocytic thrombocytopenia, due to receive a stem cell transplant. This chain connects TRBV5-1 to TRBJ2-1; 10 positions agree with TRBD2. Sequenced here: PBMCs, sampled before TCRalphabeta/CD19-depleted stem cell transplant. The CDR3 DNA follows: TGCGCCAGCAGCCTCCGACTAGCGGGTCCTACCGATGAGCAGTTCTTC. Translated, it gives CASSLRLAGPTDEQFF.